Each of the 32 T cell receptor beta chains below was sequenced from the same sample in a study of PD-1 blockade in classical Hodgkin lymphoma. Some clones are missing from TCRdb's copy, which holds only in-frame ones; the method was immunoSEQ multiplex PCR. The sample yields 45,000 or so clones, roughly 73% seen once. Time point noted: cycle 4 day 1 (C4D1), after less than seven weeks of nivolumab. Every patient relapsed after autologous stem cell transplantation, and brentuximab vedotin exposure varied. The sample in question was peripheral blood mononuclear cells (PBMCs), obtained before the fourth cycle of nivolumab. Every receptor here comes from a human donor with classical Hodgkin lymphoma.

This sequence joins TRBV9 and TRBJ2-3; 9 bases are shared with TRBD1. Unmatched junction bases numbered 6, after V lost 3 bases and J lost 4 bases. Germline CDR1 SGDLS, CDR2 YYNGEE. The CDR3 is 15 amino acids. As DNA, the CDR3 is TGTGCCAGCAGCGCACAGGGGGCGCGGGCAGATACGCAGTATTTT. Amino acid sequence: CASSAQGARADTQYF.

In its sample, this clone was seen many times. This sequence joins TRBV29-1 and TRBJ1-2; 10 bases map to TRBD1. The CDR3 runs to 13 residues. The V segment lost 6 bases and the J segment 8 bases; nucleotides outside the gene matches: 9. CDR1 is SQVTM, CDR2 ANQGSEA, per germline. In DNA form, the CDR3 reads TGCAGCGTGAGCGGACAGGGGGTACAAGGCTACACCTTC. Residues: CSVSGQGVQGYTF.

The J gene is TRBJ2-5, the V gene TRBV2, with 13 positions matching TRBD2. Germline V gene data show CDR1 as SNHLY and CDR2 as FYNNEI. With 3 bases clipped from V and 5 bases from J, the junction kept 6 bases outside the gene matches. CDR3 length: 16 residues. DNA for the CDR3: TGTGCCAGCAGTGAGAGGACTAGCGGGGGTTGGGAGACCCAGTACTTC. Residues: CASSERTSGGWETQYF.

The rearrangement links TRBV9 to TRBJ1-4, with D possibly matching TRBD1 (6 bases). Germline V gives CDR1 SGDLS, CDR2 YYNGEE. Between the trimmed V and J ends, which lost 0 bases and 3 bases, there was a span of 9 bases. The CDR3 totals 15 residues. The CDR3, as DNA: TGTGCCAGCAGCGTAGACTGGGGGCCTAATGAAAAACTGTTTTTT. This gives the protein CASSVDWGPNEKLFF.

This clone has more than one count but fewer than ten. The CDR3 DNA sequence: TGTGCCAGCAGCCCAAGGGACAGGGCGAACACCGGGGAGCTGTTTTTT. This translates into CASSPRDRANTGELFF. The chain uses TRBV7-9 and TRBJ2-2; 9 nucleotides line up with TRBD1. V shed 5 bases, J shed 0 bases, and the junction held 4 bases outside the gene matches. CDR1 is SEHNR, CDR2 FQNEAQ, per germline (reference sequence). The CDR3 totals 16 residues.

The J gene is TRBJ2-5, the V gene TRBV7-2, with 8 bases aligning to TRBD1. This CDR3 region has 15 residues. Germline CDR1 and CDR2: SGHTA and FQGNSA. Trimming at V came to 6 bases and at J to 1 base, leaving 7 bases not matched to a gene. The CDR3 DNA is TGTGCCAGCAGGACCGGGACAGGTTCCCAAGAGACCCAGTACTTC. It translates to CASRTGTGSQETQYF.

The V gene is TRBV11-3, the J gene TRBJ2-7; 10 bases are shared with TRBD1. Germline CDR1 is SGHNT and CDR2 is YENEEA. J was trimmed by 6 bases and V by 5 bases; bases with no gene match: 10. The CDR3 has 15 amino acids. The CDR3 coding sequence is TGTGCCAGCAGCCGAGGTGGGACAGGGGAGGGCGAGCAGTACTTC. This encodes CASSRGGTGEGEQYF.

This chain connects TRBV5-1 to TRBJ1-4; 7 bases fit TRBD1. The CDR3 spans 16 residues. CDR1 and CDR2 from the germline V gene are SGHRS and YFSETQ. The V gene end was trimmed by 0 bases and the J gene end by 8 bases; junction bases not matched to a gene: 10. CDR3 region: CASSLAAGGSREKLFF. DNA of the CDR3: TGCGCCAGCAGCTTGGCCGCAGGGGGGTCCAGAGAAAAACTGTTTTTT.

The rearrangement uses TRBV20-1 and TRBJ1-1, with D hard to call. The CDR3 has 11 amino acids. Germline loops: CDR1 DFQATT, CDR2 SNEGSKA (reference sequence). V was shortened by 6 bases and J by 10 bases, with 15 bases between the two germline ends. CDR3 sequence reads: CSARTDPRAFF. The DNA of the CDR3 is TGCAGTGCCCGGACTGACCCTCGAGCTTTCTTT.

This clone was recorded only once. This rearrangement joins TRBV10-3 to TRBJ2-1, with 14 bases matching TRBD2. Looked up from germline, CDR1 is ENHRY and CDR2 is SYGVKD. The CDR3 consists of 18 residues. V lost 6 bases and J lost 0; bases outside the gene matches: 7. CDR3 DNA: TGTGCCATCAGCCCGGGACTAGCGGGGGCCGTCTCCTACAATGAGCAGTTCTTC. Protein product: CAISPGLAGAVSYNEQFF.

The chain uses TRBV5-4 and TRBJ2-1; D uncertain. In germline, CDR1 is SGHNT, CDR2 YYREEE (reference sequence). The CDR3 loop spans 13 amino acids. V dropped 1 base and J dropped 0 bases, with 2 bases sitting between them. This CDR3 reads CASSLTSYNEQFF. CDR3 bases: TGTGCCAGCAGCTTGACCTCCTACAATGAGCAGTTCTTC.

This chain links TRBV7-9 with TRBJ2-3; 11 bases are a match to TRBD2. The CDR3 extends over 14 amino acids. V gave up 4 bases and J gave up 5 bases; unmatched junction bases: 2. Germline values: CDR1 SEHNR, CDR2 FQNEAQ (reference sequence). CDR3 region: CASSSSGGIDTQYF. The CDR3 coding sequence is TGTGCCAGCAGCTCTAGCGGGGGGATAGATACGCAGTATTTT.

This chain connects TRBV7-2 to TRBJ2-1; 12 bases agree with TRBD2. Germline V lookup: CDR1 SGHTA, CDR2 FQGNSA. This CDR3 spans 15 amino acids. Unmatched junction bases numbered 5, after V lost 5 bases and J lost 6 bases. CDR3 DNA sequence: TGTGCCAGCAGCCGACTAGCGGGGGTTTTCAATGAGCAGTTCTTC. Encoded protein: CASSRLAGVFNEQFF.

The CDR3 coding sequence is TGTGCCTGGACTACAGGGGGCTGGGATCAGCCCCAGCATTTT. Translation gives CAWTTGGWDQPQHF. The V and J genes are TRBV30 and TRBJ1-5, with TRBD1 matching over 9 bases. The V gene's germline CDR1 is GTSNPN and CDR2 SVGIG (reference sequence). V lost 4 bases and J lost 5; bases outside the gene matches: 6. This CDR3 region has 14 residues.

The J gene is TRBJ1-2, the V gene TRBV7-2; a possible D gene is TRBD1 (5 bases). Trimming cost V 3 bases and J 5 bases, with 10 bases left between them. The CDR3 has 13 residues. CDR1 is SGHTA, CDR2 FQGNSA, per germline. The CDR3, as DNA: TGTGCCAGCAGCTTTCCCGGGGGGTATGGCTACACCTTC. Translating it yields CASSFPGGYGYTF.

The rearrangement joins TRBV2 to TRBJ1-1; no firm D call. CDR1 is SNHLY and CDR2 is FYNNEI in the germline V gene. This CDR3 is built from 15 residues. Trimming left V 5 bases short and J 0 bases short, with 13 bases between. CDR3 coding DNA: TGTGCCAGCAGTCCAGTAGACTCCATGAACACTGAAGCTTTCTTT. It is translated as CASSPVDSMNTEAFF.

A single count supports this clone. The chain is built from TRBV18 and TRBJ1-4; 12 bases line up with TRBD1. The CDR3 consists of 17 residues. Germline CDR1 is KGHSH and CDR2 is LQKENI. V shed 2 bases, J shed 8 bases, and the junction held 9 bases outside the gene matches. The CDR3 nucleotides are TGTGCCAGCTCACCAAAGGGACAGGGGGCCGGTAGCGAAAAACTGTTTTTT. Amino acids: CASSPKGQGAGSEKLFF.

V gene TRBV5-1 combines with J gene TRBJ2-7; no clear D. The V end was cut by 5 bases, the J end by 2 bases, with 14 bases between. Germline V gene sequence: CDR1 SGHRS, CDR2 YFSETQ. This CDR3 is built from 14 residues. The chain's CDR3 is CASRIGFLTYEQYF. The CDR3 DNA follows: TGCGCCAGCAGGATAGGGTTCCTAACCTACGAGCAGTACTTC.

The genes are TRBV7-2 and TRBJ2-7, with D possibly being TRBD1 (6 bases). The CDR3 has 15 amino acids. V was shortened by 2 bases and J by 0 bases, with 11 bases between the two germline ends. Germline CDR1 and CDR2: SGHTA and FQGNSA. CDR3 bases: TGTGCCAGCAGCTTACAGGGGACCGACTCCTACGAGCAGTACTTC. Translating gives CASSLQGTDSYEQYF.

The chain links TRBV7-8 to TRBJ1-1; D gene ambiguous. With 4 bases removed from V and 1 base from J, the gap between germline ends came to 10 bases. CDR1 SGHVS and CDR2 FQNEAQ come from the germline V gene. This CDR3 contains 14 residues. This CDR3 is CASSYQDSNTEAFF. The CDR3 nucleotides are TGTGCCAGCAGCTACCAGGACTCGAACACTGAAGCTTTCTTT.

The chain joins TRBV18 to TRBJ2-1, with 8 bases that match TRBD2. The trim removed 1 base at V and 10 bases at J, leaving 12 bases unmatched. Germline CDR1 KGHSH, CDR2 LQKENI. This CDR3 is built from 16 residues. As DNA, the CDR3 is TGTGCCAGCTCACCACGTCGGGGCGGGGGGTCTAACGAGCAGTTCTTC. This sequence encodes CASSPRRGGGSNEQFF.

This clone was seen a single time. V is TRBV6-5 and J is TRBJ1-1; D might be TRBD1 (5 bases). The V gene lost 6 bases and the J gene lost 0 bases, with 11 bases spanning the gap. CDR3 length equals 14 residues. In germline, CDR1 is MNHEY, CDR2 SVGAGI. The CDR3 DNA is TGTGCCAGCAGAACTACAGGTATGAACACTGAAGCTTTCTTT. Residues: CASRTTGMNTEAFF.

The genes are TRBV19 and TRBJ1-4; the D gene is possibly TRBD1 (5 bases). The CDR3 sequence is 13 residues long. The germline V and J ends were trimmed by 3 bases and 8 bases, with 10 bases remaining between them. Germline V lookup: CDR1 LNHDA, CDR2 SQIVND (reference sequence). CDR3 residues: CASSIGRAEKLFF. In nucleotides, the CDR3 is TGTGCCAGTAGTATCGGCAGGGCCGAAAAACTGTTTTTT. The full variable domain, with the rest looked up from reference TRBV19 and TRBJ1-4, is DGGITQSPKYLFRKEGQNVTLSCEQNLNHDAMYWYRQDPGQGLRLIYYSQIVNDFQKGDIAEGYSVSREKKESFPLTVTSAQKNPTAFYLCASSIGRAEKLFFGSGTQLSVL.

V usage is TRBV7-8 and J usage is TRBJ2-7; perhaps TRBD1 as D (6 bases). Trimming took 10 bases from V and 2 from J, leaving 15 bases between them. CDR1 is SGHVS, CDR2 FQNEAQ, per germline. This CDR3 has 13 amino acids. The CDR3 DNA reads TGTGCCACAAATACAGGGCCCACCTACGAGCAGTACTTC. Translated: CATNTGPTYEQYF.

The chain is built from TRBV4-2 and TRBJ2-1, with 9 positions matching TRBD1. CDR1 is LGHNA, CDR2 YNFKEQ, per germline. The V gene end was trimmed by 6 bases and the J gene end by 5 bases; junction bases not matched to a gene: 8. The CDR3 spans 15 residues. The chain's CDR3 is CASSPGQGPHNEQFF. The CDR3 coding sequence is TGTGCCAGCAGTCCGGGACAGGGTCCCCACAATGAGCAGTTCTTC.

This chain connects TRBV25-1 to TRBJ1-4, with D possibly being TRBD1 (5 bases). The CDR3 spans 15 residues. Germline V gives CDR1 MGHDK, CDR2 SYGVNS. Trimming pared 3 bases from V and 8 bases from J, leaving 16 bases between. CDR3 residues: CASSDGGVVREKLFF. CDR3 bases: TGTGCCAGCAGTGATGGGGGAGTGGTAAGGGAAAAACTGTTTTTT.

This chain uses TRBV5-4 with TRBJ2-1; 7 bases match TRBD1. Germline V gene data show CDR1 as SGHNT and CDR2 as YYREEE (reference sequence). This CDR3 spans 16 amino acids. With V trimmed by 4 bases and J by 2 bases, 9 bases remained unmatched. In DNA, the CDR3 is TGTGCCAGCAGCGACGAGCTAGGGGGCCCCTACAATGAGCAGTTCTTC. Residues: CASSDELGGPYNEQFF. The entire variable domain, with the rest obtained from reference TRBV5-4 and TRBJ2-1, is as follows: ETGVTQSPTHLIKTRGQQVTLRCSSQSGHNTVSWYQQALGQGPQFIFQYYREEENGRGNFPPRFSGLQFPNYSSELNVNALELDDSALYLCASSDELGGPYNEQFFGPGTRLTVL.

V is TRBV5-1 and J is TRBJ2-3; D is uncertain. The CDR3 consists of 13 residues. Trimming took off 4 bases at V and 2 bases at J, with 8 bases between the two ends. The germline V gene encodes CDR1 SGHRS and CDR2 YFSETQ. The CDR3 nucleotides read TGCGCCAGCAGCCAAGGATCCACAGATACGCAGTATTTT. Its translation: CASSQGSTDTQYF.

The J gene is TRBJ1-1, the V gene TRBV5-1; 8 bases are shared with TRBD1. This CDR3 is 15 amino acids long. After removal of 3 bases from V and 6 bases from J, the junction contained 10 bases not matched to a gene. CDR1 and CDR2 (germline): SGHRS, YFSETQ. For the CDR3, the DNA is TGCGCCAGCAGCTCAAGGGCAGGGGGCAGATCTGAAGCTTTCTTT. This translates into CASSSRAGGRSEAFF. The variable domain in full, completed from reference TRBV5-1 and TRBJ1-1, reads KAGVTQTPRYLIKTRGQQVTLSCSPISGHRSVSWYQQTPGQGLQFLFEYFSETQRNKGNFPGRFSGRQFSNSRSEMNVSTLELGDSALYLCASSSRAGGRSEAFFGQGTRLTVV.

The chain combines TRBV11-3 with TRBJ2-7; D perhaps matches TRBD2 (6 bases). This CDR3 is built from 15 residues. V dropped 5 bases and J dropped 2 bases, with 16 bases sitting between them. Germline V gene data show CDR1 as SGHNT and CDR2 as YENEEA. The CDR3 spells CASSAGGVGTYEQYF. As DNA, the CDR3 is TGTGCCAGCAGCGCTGGCGGGGTAGGGACCTACGAGCAGTACTTC.

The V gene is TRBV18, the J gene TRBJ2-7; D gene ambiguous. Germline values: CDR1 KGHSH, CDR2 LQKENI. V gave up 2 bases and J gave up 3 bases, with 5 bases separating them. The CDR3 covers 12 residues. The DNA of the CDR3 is TGTGCCAGCTCACCAGAAGGCTACGAGCAGTACTTC. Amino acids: CASSPEGYEQYF.

The chain's CDR3 is CASSPRPQVTEAFF. The DNA for the CDR3 is TGTGCCAGCTCACCACGACCTCAGGTCACTGAAGCTTTCTTT. V usage is TRBV18 and J usage is TRBJ1-1; D gene unclear. There are 14 residues in the CDR3. The V gene lost 1 base and the J gene lost 4 bases, with 10 bases spanning the gap. Per the germline V gene, CDR1 is KGHSH and CDR2 is LQKENI.